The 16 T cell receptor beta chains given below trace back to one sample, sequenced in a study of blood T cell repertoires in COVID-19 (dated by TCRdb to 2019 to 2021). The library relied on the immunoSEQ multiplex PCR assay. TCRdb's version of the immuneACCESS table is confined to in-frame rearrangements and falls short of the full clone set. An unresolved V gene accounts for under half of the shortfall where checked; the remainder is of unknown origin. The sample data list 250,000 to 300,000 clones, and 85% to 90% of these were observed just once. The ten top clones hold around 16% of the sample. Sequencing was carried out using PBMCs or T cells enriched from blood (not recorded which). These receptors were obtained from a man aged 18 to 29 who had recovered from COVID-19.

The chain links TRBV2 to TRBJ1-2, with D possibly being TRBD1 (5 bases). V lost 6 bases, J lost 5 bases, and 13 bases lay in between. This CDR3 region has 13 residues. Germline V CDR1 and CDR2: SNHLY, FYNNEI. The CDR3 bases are TGTGCCAGCAGCGAAAGACAGATATATGGCTACACCTTC. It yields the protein CASSERQIYGYTF.

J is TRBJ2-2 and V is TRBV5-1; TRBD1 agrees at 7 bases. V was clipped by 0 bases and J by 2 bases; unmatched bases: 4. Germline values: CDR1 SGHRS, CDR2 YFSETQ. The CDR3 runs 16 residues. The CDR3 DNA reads TGCGCCAGCAGCTTGGGGGACAGATTTAACACCGGGGAGCTGTTTTTT. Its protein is CASSLGDRFNTGELFF. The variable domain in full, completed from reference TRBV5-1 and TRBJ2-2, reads KAGVTQTPRYLIKTRGQQVTLSCSPISGHRSVSWYQQTPGQGLQFLFEYFSETQRNKGNFPGRFSGRQFSNSRSEMNVSTLELGDSALYLCASSLGDRFNTGELFFGEGSRLTVL.

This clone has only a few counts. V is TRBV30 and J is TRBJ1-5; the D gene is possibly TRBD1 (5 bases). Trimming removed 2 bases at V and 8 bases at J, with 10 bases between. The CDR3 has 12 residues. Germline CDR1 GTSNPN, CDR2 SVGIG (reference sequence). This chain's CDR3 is CAWSWGVEPQHF. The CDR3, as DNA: TGTGCCTGGAGTTGGGGGGTAGAGCCCCAGCATTTT.

CDR3 protein: CAISARDTLSGELFF. The CDR3 DNA is TGTGCCATCAGTGCCCGGGACACCCTCTCAGGGGAGCTGTTTTTT. This chain joins TRBV10-3 and TRBJ2-2; TRBD1 is a possible D gene (6 bases). Germline assignment: CDR1 ENHRY and CDR2 SYGVKD. V lost 4 bases, J lost 8 bases, and 17 bases lay in between. The CDR3 contains 15 residues.

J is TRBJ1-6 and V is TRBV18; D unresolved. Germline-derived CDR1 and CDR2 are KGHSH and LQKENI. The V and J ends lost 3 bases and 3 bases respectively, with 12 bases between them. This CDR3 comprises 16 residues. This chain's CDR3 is CASSPRQSGYNSPLHF. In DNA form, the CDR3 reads TGTGCCAGCTCACCGAGACAAAGCGGCTATAATTCACCCCTCCACTTT.

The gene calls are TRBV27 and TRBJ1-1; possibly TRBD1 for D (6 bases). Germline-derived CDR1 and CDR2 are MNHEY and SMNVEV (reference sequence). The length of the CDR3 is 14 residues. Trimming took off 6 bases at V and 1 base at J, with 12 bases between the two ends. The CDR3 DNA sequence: TGTGCCAGCAGACCAGGGGTGACGAACACTGAAGCTTTCTTT. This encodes CASRPGVTNTEAFF.

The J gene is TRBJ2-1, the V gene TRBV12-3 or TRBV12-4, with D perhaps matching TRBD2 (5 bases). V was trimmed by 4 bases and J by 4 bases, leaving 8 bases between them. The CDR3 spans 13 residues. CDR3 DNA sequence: TGTGCCAGCAGTTCCCCGGGATACAATGAGCAGTTCTTC. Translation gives CASSSPGYNEQFF.

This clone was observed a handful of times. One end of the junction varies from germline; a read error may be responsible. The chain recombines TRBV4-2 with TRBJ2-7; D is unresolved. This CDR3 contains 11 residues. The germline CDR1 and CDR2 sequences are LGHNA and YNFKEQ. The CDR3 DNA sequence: TGTGCCAGCAGCCAAGGGCGACACATAAACTTC. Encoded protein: CASSQGRHINF.

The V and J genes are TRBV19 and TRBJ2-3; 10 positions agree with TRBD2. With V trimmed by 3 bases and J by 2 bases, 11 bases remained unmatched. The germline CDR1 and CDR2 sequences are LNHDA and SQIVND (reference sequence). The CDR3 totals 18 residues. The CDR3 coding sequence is TGTGCCAGTAGTATGATGGGTGCACTAGCGGGGCTCACAGATACGCAGTATTTT. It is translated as CASSMMGALAGLTDTQYF.

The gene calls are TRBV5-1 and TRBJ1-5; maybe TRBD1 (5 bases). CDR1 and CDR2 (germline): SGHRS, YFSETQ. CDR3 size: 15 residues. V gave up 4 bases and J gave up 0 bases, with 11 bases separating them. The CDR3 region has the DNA TGCGCCAGCAGCAAAGACAGCTATAGCAATCAGCCCCAGCATTTT. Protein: CASSKDSYSNQPQHF.

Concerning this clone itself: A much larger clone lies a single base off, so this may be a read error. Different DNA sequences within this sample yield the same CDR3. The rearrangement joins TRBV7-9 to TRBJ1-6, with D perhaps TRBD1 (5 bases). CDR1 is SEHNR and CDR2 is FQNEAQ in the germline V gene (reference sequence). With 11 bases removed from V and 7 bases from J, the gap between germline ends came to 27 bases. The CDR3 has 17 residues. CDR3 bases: TGTGCCCCCAGCACCCACGACCGGGGGGGAGTAAATTCACCCCTCCACTTT. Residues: CAPSTHDRGGVNSPLHF. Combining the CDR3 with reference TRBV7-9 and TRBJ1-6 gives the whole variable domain DTGVSQNPRHKITKRGQNVTFRCDPISEHNRLYWYRQTLGQGPEFLTYFQNEAQLEKSRLLSDRFSAERPKGSFSTLEIQRTEQGDSAMYLCAPSTHDRGGVNSPLHFGNGTRLTVT.

The DNA for the CDR3 is TGTGCCAGCAGCACCCTGGAGGCTGGGGCCAACGTCCTGACTTTC. Translated, it gives CASSTLEAGANVLTF. The chain carries TRBV21-1 and TRBJ2-6; TRBD2, the table's D call, lacks a check against the DNA. TRBV21-1 is a documented pseudogene. This CDR3 contains 15 residues.

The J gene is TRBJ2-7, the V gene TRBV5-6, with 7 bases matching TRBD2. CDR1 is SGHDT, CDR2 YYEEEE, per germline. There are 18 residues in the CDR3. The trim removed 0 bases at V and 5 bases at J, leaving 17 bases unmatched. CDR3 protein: CASSLGVTGGRRRHEQYF. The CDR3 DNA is TGTGCCAGCAGCTTGGGGGTCACAGGCGGGAGAAGGCGGCACGAGCAGTACTTC.

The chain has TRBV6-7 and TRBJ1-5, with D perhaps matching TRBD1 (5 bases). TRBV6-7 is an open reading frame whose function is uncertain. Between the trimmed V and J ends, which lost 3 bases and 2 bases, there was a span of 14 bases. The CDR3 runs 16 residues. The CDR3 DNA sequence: TGTGCCAGCAGTTATCCCCGACAGCGCGGCAATCAGCCCCAGCATTTT. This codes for CASSYPRQRGNQPQHF.

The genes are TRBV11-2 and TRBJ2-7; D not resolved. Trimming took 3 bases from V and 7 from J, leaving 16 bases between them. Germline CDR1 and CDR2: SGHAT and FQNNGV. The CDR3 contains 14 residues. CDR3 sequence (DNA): TGTGCCAGCAGCTTTTTTACTACCCCGGTGGAGCAGTACTTC. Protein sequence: CASSFFTTPVEQYF.

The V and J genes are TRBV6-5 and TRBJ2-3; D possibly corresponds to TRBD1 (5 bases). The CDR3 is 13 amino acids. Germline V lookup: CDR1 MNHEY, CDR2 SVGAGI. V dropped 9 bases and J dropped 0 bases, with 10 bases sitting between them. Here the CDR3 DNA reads TGTGCCAGAGGGGATTATAGCACAGATACGCAGTATTTT. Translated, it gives CARGDYSTDTQYF.